Shown below are 4 T cell receptor beta chains from a single sample sequenced in a study of blood T cell repertoires in COVID-19. Data came from immunoSEQ multiplex PCR; TCRdb stores just in-frame clones and leaves some out. The sample carries about 180,000 clones, around 86% recorded once. Sequenced material: peripheral blood. These receptors were collected from a woman between 65 and 79 years old with COVID-19, enrolled during active disease.

Worth noting for this clone: A much larger clone lies a single base off, so this may be a read error. The chain uses TRBV20-1 and TRBJ1-1; weak D call: TRBD1 (6 bases). Trimming took 7 bases from V and 5 from J, leaving 11 bases between them. This CDR3 contains 11 residues. Germline V CDR1 and CDR2: DFQATT, SNEGSKA (reference sequence). The CDR3 sequence: CSVRDRTEAFF. The CDR3, as DNA: TGCAGTGTACGAGACAGGACTGAAGCTTTCTTT.

The chain recombines TRBV5-1 with TRBJ1-1, with D possibly being TRBD1 (5 bases). V gave up 0 bases and J gave up 4 bases, with 16 bases separating them. Germline V gene lookup returns CDR1 SGHRS and CDR2 YFSETQ. This CDR3 is 16 amino acids long. CDR3: CASSLDGLLRGTEAFF. CDR3 DNA sequence: TGCGCCAGCAGCTTGGATGGCCTCCTAAGGGGCACTGAAGCTTTCTTT.

This clone has only one observation. The chain recombines TRBV7-2 with TRBJ2-3, with D maybe TRBD2 (6 bases). This CDR3 comprises 15 residues. The germline gives CDR1 SGHTA, CDR2 FQGNSA. Trimming pared 7 bases from V and 4 bases from J, leaving 18 bases between. CDR3 region: CASTSFRTTADTQYF. The CDR3 DNA reads TGTGCCAGCACCTCCTTTAGGACTACAGCAGATACGCAGTATTTT.

The chain couples TRBV29-1 to TRBJ2-1; 7 bases agree with TRBD2. The V gene's germline CDR1 is SQVTM and CDR2 ANQGSEA. J gave up 9 bases and V 7 bases, and 6 bases lay outside the gene matches. The CDR3 extends over 11 amino acids. The CDR3 bases are TGCAGCGGCTTCGGGGGGTCTGAGCAGTTCTTC. It codes for CSGFGGSEQFF.